This T cell receptor (beta chain) was sequenced during a study of CD8 T cells in ankylosing spondylitis. Points from the study as a whole: Previous work reported some of these motif variants in the synovial fluid and blood of reactive arthritis. Characteristic, it appeared, of ankylosing spondylitis blood was a TCR beta motif of eight highly homologous variants. Reportedly, significant enrichment of disease-linked clones occurred in matched ankylosing spondylitis synovial fluid. The disease-linked clones had a CD8+ phenotype and low blood frequencies.

In the case of this clonotype: The antigen remains undetermined.

The authors made TCR beta libraries by quantitative 5'-RACE with molecular barcodes. MiXCR, applied by TCRdb to the 5' RACE reads, yields one record per CDR3 protein. Seen here are some 220,000 distinct CDR3 sequences, approximately 7.4% observed once, and the top ten hold approximately 14%. The CDR3 consists of 13 residues. Trimming took off 2 bases at V and 2 bases at J, with 6 bases between the two ends. The germline CDR1 and CDR2 sequences are SEHNR and FQNEAQ (reference sequence). Sequences were obtained from blood, either unsorted or a sorted T cell fraction (not recorded which). The chain is built from TRBV7-9 and TRBJ1-2; D perhaps matches TRBD1 (5 bases). The source is a male donor with ankylosing spondylitis. CDR3 bases: TGTGCCAGCAGCTTACGACAGAACTATGGCTACACCTTC. It codes for CASSLRQNYGYTF.